Detailed here is one T cell receptor (beta chain). The CDR3 runs to 13 residues. V dropped 10 bases and J dropped 4 bases, with 17 bases sitting between them. The germline gives CDR1 MNHNY, CDR2 SVGAGI (reference sequence). This table comes from immunoSEQ multiplex PCR, and its TCRdb copy is limited to in-frame clones, with some not included. In the table there are about 200,000 clones, over 60% of which are singletons. The sample comes from a study of cytotoxic CD8 clonotypes in ibrutinib-treated CLL. The chain couples TRBV6-6 to TRBJ2-7; D tentatively reads TRBD1 or TRBD2 (7 bases each). The specimen comprised PBMCs, sampled after 24 months of ibrutinib treatment. The receptor's source is a human donor with chronic lymphocytic leukemia. CDR3 loop: CATYSGGVYEQYF. For the CDR3, the DNA is TGTGCCACCTACTCAGGGGGGGTTTACGAGCAGTACTTC.